This T cell receptor (beta chain) came from a study of CD8 T cells in ankylosing spondylitis (dated by TCRdb to 2017 to 2019). About the full investigation: To find TCR variants linked to disease, the study profiled T cell receptor beta repertoires in ankylosing spondylitis patients and healthy donors. Peripheral blood samples were taken, and synovial fluid was additionally collected from ankylosing spondylitis patients. The full study cohort was made up of 25 ankylosing spondylitis patients and around 100 healthy donors. Beyond this particular receptor, the publication reports: The disease-linked clones showed a CD8+ phenotype and occurred at relatively low frequencies in peripheral blood. The disease-linked clones were reported as significantly enriched in matched synovial fluid samples from ankylosing spondylitis patients. Some of the motif variants had been reported before in the synovial fluid and blood of reactive arthritis patients, a finding that suggests common disease-initiation mechanisms. Blood from ankylosing spondylitis patients appeared to be characterized by a TCR beta motif made up of about 8 highly homologous amino acid variants.

This clonotype was detected ten times or more. The antigen it binds to is not known. Qualities for individual bases were not recorded, and no much larger clone is one base off. The instrument was an Illumina HiSeq 2500. Quantitative 5'-RACE with molecular barcodes was used to prepare TCR beta libraries. In the paper's pipeline: A new computational method based on a probabilistic model of VDJ rearrangement was used to identify disease-linked TCR variants. The public reads were quality trimmed at Q25 with fastp and then assembled into clones with MiXCR by TCRdb, keeping productive beta chains. One record per CDR3 amino acid sequence lists the most common genes and DNA. TCRdb's processing, not the authors' own work, is the source of the V and J calls. Within this sample are under 300,000 distinct CDR3 sequences, with about 10% of them counted one time only. The ten biggest clones cover 6.8% of the sample.

Based on the germline V gene, the CDR1 and CDR2 sequences are SGHRS and YFSETQ. CDR3 length: 13 amino acids, cysteine to phenylalanine. CDR3 DNA only is kept here, 39 bases in frame from base 1. V and J are truncated by 0 bases and 6 bases respectively, leaving an intervening sequence of 10 bases. Rearrangement joined TRBV5-1 to TRBJ2-7, with the D call perhaps TRBD1 or TRBD2, as 5 bases match in each case. This TCR came from a male donor with ankylosing spondylitis or in good health (not recorded which). The specimen was blood, either unsorted or a sorted T cell fraction (not recorded which). The CDR3 sequence is CASSLDSGTEQYF. The bases read TGCGCCAGCAGCTTGGATTCAGGGACCGAGCAGTACTTC.